Detailed here is one T cell receptor (beta chain). The antigen remains unidentified. This record comes from a study of T cell responses to AZD1222 COVID-19 vaccine. Overall study findings and caveats: All repertoire sampling was performed exclusively after the peak T cell response.

TCRdb keeps only in-frame clones here, not all; method: immunoSEQ multiplex PCR. The sample lists 250,000 or so clones, just over 90% occurring once. This sequence was found in an adult in good health. Sequencing was performed on peripheral blood, taken on day 0 of AZD1222 vaccination.

The CDR3 bases are TGTGCCAGCTCACCTCGGGACGGCAACACTGAAGCTTTCTTT. Translation gives CASSPRDGNTEAFF. The chain links TRBV18 to TRBJ1-1, with a tentative D call TRBD1 (5 bases). Germline V gene sequence: CDR1 KGHSH, CDR2 LQKENI. CDR3 length equals 14 residues. Trimming took off 3 bases at V and 2 bases at J, with 10 bases between the two ends.